The next 22 T cell receptor beta chains were all read from a single sample in a study of metastatic and nonmetastatic thyroid tumors. Patients underwent thyroid surgery, and none had received any treatment before it. TCRdb redid the clone calls on the PCR reads using MiXCR. Of about 8,000 clones in the sample, under 20% are singletons; the top ten hold 9% to 10%. Material: adjacent normal tissue. The receptors derive from a female donor with papillary thyroid cancer or a benign thyroid nodule (not recorded which). Some clones in this sample may be carry-over from other donors' samples.

Concerning this clone: A single base separates this from a much larger clone, so it may be a read error. Likely a read error: the CDR3 ends without its conserved phenylalanine or tryptophan. The chain links TRBV4-1 to TRBJ2-6; D remains ambiguous. The CDR3 spans 15 residues. V was cut by 0 bases and J by 0 bases, with 3 bases left in between. Looked up from germline, CDR1 is MGHRA and CDR2 is YSYEKL. CDR3 coding DNA: TGCGCCAGCAGCCAAGATCCCTCTGGGGCCAACGTCCTGACTTCC. As protein: CASSQDPSGANVLTS.

This clone was found many times. The CDR3 nucleotides are TGTGCCAGCAGCCCGCCCAGGGCAGGGGGCACTGAAGCTTTCTTT. Translation: CASSPPRAGGTEAFF. The genes are TRBV9 and TRBJ1-1; 7 bases map to TRBD1. From germline, CDR1 is SGDLS and CDR2 YYNGEE. J was trimmed by 4 bases and V by 4 bases; bases with no gene match: 10. CDR3 length equals 15 residues.

In this sample, this clone is medium-sized. The chain is built from TRBV7-2 and TRBJ2-7; 8 bases line up with TRBD2. The CDR3 has 17 residues. Germline V gene sequence: CDR1 SGHTA, CDR2 FQGNSA. Germline trimming cut 5 bases from V and 0 bases from J; bases unmatched to any gene: 12. CDR3 sequence reads: CASSRSGGGGPSYEQYF. The CDR3 DNA reads TGTGCCAGCAGCCGCTCCGGGGGGGGAGGGCCCTCCTACGAGCAGTACTTC.

At least ten counts were recorded for this clone. V gene TRBV14 combines with J gene TRBJ2-3, with TRBD2 matching 7 bases. The germline gives CDR1 SGHDN, CDR2 FVKESK. The ends lost 4 bases at V and 6 bases at J; junction bases unmatched: 10. The length of the CDR3 is 15 residues. Here the CDR3 reads CASSLGTIRGDTQYF. CDR3 nucleotides: TGTGCCAGCAGCCTCGGGACTATCCGGGGGGATACGCAGTATTTT.

This clone was picked up many times. This chain links TRBV29-1 with TRBJ2-3, with D perhaps TRBD1 (5 bases). V was trimmed by 8 bases and J by 3 bases, leaving 15 bases between them. The CDR3 is 13 amino acids. The germline CDR1 and CDR2 sequences are SQVTM and ANQGSEA. CDR3 DNA sequence: TGCAGCACCCTAGGGCGGACAACAGATACGCAGTATTTT. The encoded protein is CSTLGRTTDTQYF.

This clone is judged medium-sized. The V call is TRBV7-6, the J call TRBJ2-3, with 14 nucleotides matching TRBD2. This CDR3 spans 18 amino acids. V shed 5 bases and J 4 bases; nucleotides not matched to a gene: 11. CDR1 is SGHVS, CDR2 FNYEAQ, per germline. The CDR3 sequence: CASSVPTSGRARADTQYF. Here the CDR3 DNA reads TGTGCCAGCAGCGTCCCGACTAGCGGGAGGGCCCGAGCAGATACGCAGTATTTT.

This clone has at least ten counts. Just one base apart from a much larger clone, this may be a read error. The rearrangement links TRBV3-1 to TRBJ1-4; no definite D call. This CDR3 is 16 amino acids long. The germline V and J ends were trimmed by 3 bases and 8 bases, with 19 bases remaining between them. Germline CDR1 reads LGHDT; CDR2 reads YNNKEL (reference sequence). CDR3 in amino acids: CASSHSVQEAREKLFF. CDR3 coding DNA: TGTGCCAGCAGCCACTCTGTCCAGGAGGCTAGAGAAAAACTGTTTTTT.

This clone was seen repeatedly, ten times or more. This clone may be a read error of a much larger clone one base away. The chain recombines TRBV19 with TRBJ1-4; no clear D. The ends were cut back, 3 bases at V and 8 bases at J, with 22 bases in the middle. This CDR3 region has 17 residues. The V gene's germline CDR1 is LNHDA and CDR2 SQIVND (reference sequence). The CDR3 is CASSMGRAIVFGEKLFF. CDR3 DNA sequence: TGTGCCAGTAGTATGGGGAGGGCGATCGTTTTTGGCGAAAAACTGTTTTTT.

This clone is medium-sized (0.01 to 0.1%) within its sample. This sample also contains other DNA sequences that code for the same CDR3. The chain combines TRBV9 with TRBJ2-3, with a weak D call TRBD1 (6 bases). Looked up from germline, CDR1 is SGDLS and CDR2 is YYNGEE. The CDR3 has 13 residues. Trimming removed 1 base from V and 5 bases from J, with 8 bases in between. This chain's CDR3 is CASSVIGGDTQYF. The DNA for the CDR3 is TGTGCCAGCAGCGTAATAGGGGGAGATACGCAGTATTTT.

By share, this clone ranks as medium-sized. The chain has TRBV5-1 and TRBJ2-7; D gene ambiguous. Germline assignment: CDR1 SGHRS and CDR2 YFSETQ. V was cut by 4 bases and J by 4 bases, with 9 bases left in between. The CDR3 contains 12 residues. CDR3 DNA sequence: TGCGCCAGCAGCCGTGACGGTTACGAGCAGTACTTC. Amino acid sequence: CASSRDGYEQYF.

This clone has at least ten counts. This rearrangement joins TRBV9 to TRBJ2-3, with TRBD2 matching 8 bases. The CDR3 sequence is 17 residues long. Germline CDR1 and CDR2: SGDLS and YYNGEE. Trimming removed 0 bases from V and 5 bases from J; junction bases left unmatched: 11. CDR3 nucleotide sequence: TGTGCCAGCAGCGTAGAGGGTCGGGGGGGGCAAGGAGATACGCAGTATTTT. It yields the protein CASSVEGRGGQGDTQYF.

By sample fraction, this clone is medium-sized (0.01 to 0.1%). The CDR3 bases are TGTGCCACCCCCACTGGGACAAAACTACAAGAGACCCAGTACTTC. Translating gives CATPTGTKLQETQYF. The J gene is TRBJ2-5, the V gene TRBV27; TRBD1 is a possible D gene (6 bases). This CDR3 is 15 amino acids long. The V gene lost 10 bases and the J gene lost 2 bases, with 20 bases spanning the gap. Germline CDR1 and CDR2: MNHEY and SMNVEV (reference sequence).

This clone was found many times. The CDR3 here is CASSFGLAGAYTDTQYF. The CDR3 DNA follows: TGTGCCAGCAGTTTTGGACTAGCGGGGGCCTACACAGATACGCAGTATTTT. The chain carries TRBV28 and TRBJ2-3; 13 bases map to TRBD2. Germline values: CDR1 MDHEN, CDR2 SYDVKM. Trimming cost V 3 bases and J 2 bases; bases outside gene matches: 5. The CDR3 covers 17 residues.

This clone was seen ten or more times. The genes are TRBV25-1 and TRBJ2-7; perhaps TRBD2 as D (5 bases). The CDR3 is 10 amino acids. The ends were cut back, 8 bases at V and 8 bases at J, with 10 bases in the middle. Germline CDR1 and CDR2: MGHDK and SYGVNS. For the CDR3, the DNA is TGTGCCAGCCTCGGGGAGAAGCAGTACTTC. Protein sequence: CASLGEKQYF.

Sample share makes this clone medium-sized. V and J are TRBV19 and TRBJ1-1, with D maybe TRBD1 (5 bases). CDR3 length: 13 residues. CDR1 is LNHDA, CDR2 SQIVND, per germline (reference sequence). The V end lost 7 bases, the J end lost 3 bases, and 12 bases lay between the germline ends. The chain's CDR3 is CASIGQGDTEAFF. CDR3 nucleotide sequence: TGTGCCAGTATAGGCCAGGGCGACACTGAAGCTTTCTTT.

This clone counts as medium-sized. The chain joins TRBV6-1 to TRBJ1-2; no definite D call. CDR1 is MNHNS and CDR2 is SASEGT in the germline V gene. CDR3 size: 13 residues. V lost 5 bases, J lost 4 bases, and 11 bases lay in between. The CDR3 region has the DNA TGTGCCAGCAGTCCCGGAAGCAGCTATGGCTACACCTTC. Protein product: CASSPGSSYGYTF.

The chain combines TRBV7-9 with TRBJ2-5, with 8 bases aligning to TRBD1. The CDR3 extends over 17 amino acids. Germline values: CDR1 SEHNR, CDR2 FQNEAQ (reference sequence). Trimming took 5 bases from V and 2 from J; bases not matched to a gene: 13. The CDR3, as DNA: TGTGCCAGCAGCCCTCCTTTGGGCAGGGGGCTGCAAGAGACCCAGTACTTC. Protein sequence: CASSPPLGRGLQETQYF.

This clone was recorded once. The chain couples TRBV11-2 to TRBJ2-1, with D possibly being TRBD2 (6 bases). Trimming stripped 1 base from V and 4 bases from J, with 11 bases between. The CDR3 consists of 15 residues. CDR1 and CDR2 (germline): SGHAT, FQNNGV. This chain's CDR3 is CASSLGGANYNEQFF. In DNA, the CDR3 is TGTGCCAGCAGCTTAGGCGGGGCAAATTACAATGAGCAGTTCTTC.

This clone counts as medium-sized (0.01 to 0.1%). V gene TRBV7-9 combines with J gene TRBJ2-6; D gene unclear. Trimming removed 3 bases from V and 0 bases from J, with 6 bases in between. The CDR3 has 15 amino acids. Germline V gene data show CDR1 as SEHNR and CDR2 as FQNEAQ (reference sequence). DNA of the CDR3: TGTGCCAGCAGCTTGGTGATCTCTGGGGCCAACGTCCTGACTTTC. Residues: CASSLVISGANVLTF.

This clone was found many times. One base away lies a much larger clone, so this may be a sequencing read error. Other DNA sequences in this sample translate to the same CDR3. The rearrangement joins TRBV10-1 to TRBJ2-7, with 8 bases identical to TRBD1. This CDR3 spans 12 amino acids. The germline CDR1 and CDR2 sequences are WNHNN and SYGVQD (reference sequence). The CDR3 spells CASSESGTGWHF. Written as DNA, the CDR3 is TGCGCCAGTAGTGAGTCGGGGACAGGATGGCACTTC.

This clone is classed as large. The chain couples TRBV20-1 to TRBJ2-2; D possibly corresponds to TRBD2 (5 bases). Trimming shortened V by 1 base and J by 0 bases, and 9 bases separated the two germline ends. Germline-derived CDR1 and CDR2 are DFQATT and SNEGSKA (reference sequence). The CDR3 loop spans 15 amino acids. CDR3 in DNA: TGCAGTGCTAGAGGCCCGGAGGCGAACACCGGGGAGCTGTTTTTT. It codes for CSARGPEANTGELFF.

This clone is deemed medium-sized (0.01 to 0.1%). The V and J genes are TRBV3-1 and TRBJ2-7; D call uncertain. V was clipped by 1 base and J by 7 bases, with 5 bases between them. This CDR3 has 11 amino acids. Germline V CDR1 and CDR2: LGHDT, YNNKEL (reference sequence). The CDR3 DNA sequence: TGTGCCAGCAGCCAAGTTCAGGAGCAGTACTTC. Its translation is CASSQVQEQYF.